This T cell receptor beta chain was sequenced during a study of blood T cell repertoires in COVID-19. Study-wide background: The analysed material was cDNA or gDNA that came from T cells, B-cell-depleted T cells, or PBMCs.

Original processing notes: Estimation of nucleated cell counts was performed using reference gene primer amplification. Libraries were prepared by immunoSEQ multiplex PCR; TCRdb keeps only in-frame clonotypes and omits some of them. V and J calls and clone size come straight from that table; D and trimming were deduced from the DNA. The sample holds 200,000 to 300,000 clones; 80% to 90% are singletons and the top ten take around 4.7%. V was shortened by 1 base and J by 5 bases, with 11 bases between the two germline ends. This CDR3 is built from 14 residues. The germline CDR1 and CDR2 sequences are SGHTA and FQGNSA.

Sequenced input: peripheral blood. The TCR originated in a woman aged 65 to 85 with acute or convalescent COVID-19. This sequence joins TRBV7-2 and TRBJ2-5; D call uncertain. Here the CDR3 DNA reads TGTGCCAGCAGCTTAGTGGTTAGTCTTGAGACCCAGTACTTC. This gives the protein CASSLVVSLETQYF.